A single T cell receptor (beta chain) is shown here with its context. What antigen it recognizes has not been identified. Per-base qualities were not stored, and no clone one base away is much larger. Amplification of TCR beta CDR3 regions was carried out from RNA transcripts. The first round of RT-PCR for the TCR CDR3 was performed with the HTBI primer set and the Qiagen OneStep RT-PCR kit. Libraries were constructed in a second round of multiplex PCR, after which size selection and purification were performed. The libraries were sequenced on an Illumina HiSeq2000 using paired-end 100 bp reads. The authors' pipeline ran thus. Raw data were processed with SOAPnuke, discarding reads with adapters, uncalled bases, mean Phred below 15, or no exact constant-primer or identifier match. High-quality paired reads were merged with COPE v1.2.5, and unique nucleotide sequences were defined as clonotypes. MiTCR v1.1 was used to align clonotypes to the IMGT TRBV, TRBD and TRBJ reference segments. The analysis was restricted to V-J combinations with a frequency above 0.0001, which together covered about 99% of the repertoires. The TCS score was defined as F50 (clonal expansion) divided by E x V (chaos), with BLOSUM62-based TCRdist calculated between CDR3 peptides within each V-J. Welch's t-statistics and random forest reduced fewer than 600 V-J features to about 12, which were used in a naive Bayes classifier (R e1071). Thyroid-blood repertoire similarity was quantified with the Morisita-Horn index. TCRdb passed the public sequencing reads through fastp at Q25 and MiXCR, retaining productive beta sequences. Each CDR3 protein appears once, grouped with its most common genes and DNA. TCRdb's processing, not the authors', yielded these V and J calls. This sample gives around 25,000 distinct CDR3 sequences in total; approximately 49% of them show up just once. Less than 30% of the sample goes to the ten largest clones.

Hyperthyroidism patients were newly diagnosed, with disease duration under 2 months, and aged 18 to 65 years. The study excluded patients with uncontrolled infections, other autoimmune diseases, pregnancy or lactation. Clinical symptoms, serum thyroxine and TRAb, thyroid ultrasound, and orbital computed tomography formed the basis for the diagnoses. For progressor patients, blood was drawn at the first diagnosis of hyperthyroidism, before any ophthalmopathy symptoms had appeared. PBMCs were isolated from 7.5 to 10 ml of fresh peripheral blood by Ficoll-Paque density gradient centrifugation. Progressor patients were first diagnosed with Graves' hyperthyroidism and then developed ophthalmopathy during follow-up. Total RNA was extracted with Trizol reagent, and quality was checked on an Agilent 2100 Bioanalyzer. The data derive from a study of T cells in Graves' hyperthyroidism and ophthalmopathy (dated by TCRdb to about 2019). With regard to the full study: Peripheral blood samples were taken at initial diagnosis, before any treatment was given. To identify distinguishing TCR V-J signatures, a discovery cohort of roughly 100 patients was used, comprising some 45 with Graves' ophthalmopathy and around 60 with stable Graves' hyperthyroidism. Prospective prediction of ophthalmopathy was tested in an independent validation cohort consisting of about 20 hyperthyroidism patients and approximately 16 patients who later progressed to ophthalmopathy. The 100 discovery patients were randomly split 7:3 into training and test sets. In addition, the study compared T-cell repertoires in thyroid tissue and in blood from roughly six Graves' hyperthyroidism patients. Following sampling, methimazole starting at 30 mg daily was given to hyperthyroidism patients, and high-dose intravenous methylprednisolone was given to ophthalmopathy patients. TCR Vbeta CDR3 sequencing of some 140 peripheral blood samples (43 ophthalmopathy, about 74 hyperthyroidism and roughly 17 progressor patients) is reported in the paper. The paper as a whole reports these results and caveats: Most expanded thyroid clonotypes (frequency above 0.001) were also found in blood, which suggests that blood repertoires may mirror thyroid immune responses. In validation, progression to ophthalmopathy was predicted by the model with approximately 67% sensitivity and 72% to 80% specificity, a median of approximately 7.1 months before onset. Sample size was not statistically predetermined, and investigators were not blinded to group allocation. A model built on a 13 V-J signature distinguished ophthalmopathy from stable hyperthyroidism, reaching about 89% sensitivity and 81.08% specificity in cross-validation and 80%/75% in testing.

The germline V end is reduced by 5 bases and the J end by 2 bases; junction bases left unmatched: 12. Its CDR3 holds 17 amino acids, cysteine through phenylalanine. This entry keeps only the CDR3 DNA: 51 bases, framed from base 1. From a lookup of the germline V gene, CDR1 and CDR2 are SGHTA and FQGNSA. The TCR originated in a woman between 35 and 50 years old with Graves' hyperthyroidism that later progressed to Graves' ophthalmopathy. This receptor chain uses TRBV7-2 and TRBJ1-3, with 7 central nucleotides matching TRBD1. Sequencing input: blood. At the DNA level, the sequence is TGTGCCAGCAGCCGGGACAGCGGCGGCTTTGCTGGAAACACCATATATTTT. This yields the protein CASSRDSGGFAGNTIYF.